Sequencing of this TCR beta chain was carried out in a study of blood T cell repertoires in COVID-19. Authors' methods: Nucleated cell counts were estimated from reference gene primer amplification. TCRdb's table, derived via immunoSEQ multiplex PCR, lists solely in-frame clones and lacks some. The V and J calls and clone size are taken from that table; D and trimming were inferred from the DNA. The sample shows 120,000 to 150,000 clones, 88% of them seen only once. This CDR3 is 16 amino acids long. The ends were cut back, 0 bases at V and 2 bases at J, with 13 bases in the middle. Germline V lookup: CDR1 LGHNA, CDR2 YNFKEQ.

The source of this sequence is a woman aged 55-69 years with acute or convalescent COVID-19. Input material: peripheral blood. The genes are TRBV4-2 and TRBJ2-5; TRBD2 might be the D (5 bases). The CDR3, as DNA: TGTGCCAGCAGCCAAGAAACGGGAATGGGGCAAGAGACCCAGTACTTC. This translates into CASSQETGMGQETQYF.